This T cell receptor beta chain was retrieved from a study of cytomegalovirus exposure and HLA in healthy donors. In the PCR, 60 Vbeta and 13 Jbeta primers were used. TCRdb's table, derived via immunoSEQ multiplex PCR, lists solely in-frame clones and lacks some. The sample records some 190,000 clones, 65% to 85% being singletons. Germline loops: CDR1 SEHNR, CDR2 FQNEAQ (reference sequence). The CDR3 loop spans 14 amino acids. V shed 4 bases, J shed 6 bases, and the junction held 7 bases outside the gene matches. The study sampled nominally healthy donors, though unrecorded immune exposures were likely. General study results and limits: The authors later found most CMV-associated TCR beta chains appeared HLA-restricted. A prior analysis recorded that most TCR beta V segments were productive about 87% or about 30% of the time.

This clone was found a few times. What it binds is unknown. The TCR originated in a boy younger than 10 in good health and CMV-seronegative. Sequences were obtained from PBMCs. This chain links TRBV7-9 with TRBJ1-2; 8 nucleotides align to TRBD1. The CDR3 here is CASSSSGGGDGYTF. The DNA of the CDR3 is TGTGCCAGCAGCTCATCAGGGGGCGGGGATGGCTACACCTTC.